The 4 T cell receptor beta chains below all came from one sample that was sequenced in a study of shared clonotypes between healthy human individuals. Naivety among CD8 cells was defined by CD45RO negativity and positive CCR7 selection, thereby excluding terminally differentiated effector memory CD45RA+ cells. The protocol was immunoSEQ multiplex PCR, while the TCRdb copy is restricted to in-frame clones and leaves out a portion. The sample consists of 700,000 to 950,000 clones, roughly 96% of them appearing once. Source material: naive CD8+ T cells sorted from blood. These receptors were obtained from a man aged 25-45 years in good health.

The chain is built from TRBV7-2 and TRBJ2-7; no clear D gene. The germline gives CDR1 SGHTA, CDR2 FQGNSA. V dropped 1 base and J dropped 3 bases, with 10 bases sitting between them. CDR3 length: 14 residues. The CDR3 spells CASSLGGIGYEQYF. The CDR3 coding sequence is TGTGCCAGCAGCTTAGGGGGAATAGGCTACGAGCAGTACTTC.

CDR3: CASSPLPMNTEAFF. The DNA for the CDR3 is TGTGCCAGCAGTCCTCTCCCGATGAACACTGAAGCTTTCTTT. This rearrangement joins TRBV27 to TRBJ1-1; no clear D. The CDR3 contains 14 residues. V dropped 5 bases and J dropped 0 bases, with 10 bases sitting between them. The germline V gene has CDR1 MNHEY and CDR2 SMNVEV (reference sequence).

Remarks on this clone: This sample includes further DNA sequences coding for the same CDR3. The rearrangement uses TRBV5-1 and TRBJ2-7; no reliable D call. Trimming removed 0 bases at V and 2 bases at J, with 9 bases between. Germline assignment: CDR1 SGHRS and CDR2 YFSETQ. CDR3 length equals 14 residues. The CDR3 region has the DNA TGCGCCAGCAGCTTGGTCGGAGTCACCTACGAGCAGTACTTC. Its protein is CASSLVGVTYEQYF.

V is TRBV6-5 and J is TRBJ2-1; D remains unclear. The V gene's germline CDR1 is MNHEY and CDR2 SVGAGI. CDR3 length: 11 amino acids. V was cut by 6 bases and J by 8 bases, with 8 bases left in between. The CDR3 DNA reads TGTGCCAGCAGCCACCAAGATGAGCAGTTCTTC. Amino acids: CASSHQDEQFF.